This entry lists 13 T cell receptor beta chains sequenced from one sample in a study of T-cell reconstitution after alpha-beta-depleted transplantation in children. Unique molecular identifiers were used in preparing the TCRbeta library. Using its own MiXCR run on the PCR reads, TCRdb lists one record per CDR3 protein. The repertoire includes about 980,000 distinct CDR3 sequences, roughly 29% of them detected once, and about 28% sits in the top ten. The starting material was PBMCs, mostly from graft donor cells, obtained 360 days after TCRalphabeta/CD19-depleted stem cell transplant. The receptors were gathered from a boy under two years old who had a stem cell transplant for SCID, so the T cells may come from the graft donor.

The chain combines TRBV6-5 with TRBJ2-6; D perhaps matches TRBD2 (6 bases). The ends were cut back, 4 bases at V and 1 base at J, with 14 bases in the middle. The CDR3 runs 17 residues. Germline V lookup: CDR1 MNHEY, CDR2 SVGAGI. The CDR3 is CASSSAWGVSGANVLTF. As DNA, the CDR3 is TGTGCCAGCAGTTCCGCATGGGGGGTTTCTGGGGCCAACGTCCTGACTTTC.

This rearrangement joins TRBV11-2 to TRBJ2-2, with D unresolved. V was pared by 0 bases and J by 3 bases, with 14 bases between. This CDR3 is 17 amino acids long. From germline, CDR1 is SGHAT and CDR2 FQNNGV. CDR3 sequence reads: CASSLDHHVGDTGELFF. The CDR3 nucleotides are TGTGCCAGCAGCTTAGATCATCATGTTGGGGACACCGGGGAGCTGTTTTTT. Variable domain in full (rest from reference TRBV11-2 and TRBJ2-2): EAGVAQSPRYKIIEKRQSVAFWCNPISGHATLYWYQQILGQGPKLLIQFQNNGVVDDSQLPKDRFSAERLKGVDSTLKIQPAKLEDSAVYLCASSLDHHVGDTGELFFGEGSRLTVL.

The rearrangement links TRBV20-1 to TRBJ2-6; 9 bases agree with TRBD1. Germline values: CDR1 DFQATT, CDR2 SNEGSKA (reference sequence). Trimming removed 3 bases from V and 0 bases from J; junction bases left unmatched: 9. This CDR3 is 18 amino acids long. CDR3 amino acids: CSASPPQGARSGANVLTF. The CDR3 bases are TGCAGTGCTAGTCCCCCACAGGGGGCTCGCTCTGGGGCCAACGTCCTGACTTTC.

The V call is TRBV27, the J call TRBJ2-6; possible D gene TRBD2, 5 bases. The CDR3 length is 15 residues. The germline gives CDR1 MNHEY, CDR2 SMNVEV (reference sequence). V lost 6 bases, J lost 4 bases, and 13 bases lay in between. The CDR3 DNA sequence: TGTGCCAGCAGCCCCTTGGAGGTGGGGGCCAACGTCCTGACTTTC. Residues: CASSPLEVGANVLTF.

This clonotype was seen many times. The chain is built from TRBV4-1 and TRBJ2-5, with a weak D call TRBD2 (6 bases). Trimming removed 0 bases from V and 5 bases from J, with 13 bases in between. The CDR3 has 15 residues. Germline CDR1 MGHRA, CDR2 YSYEKL. The CDR3 is CASSQDGGAGETQYF. DNA of the CDR3: TGCGCCAGCAGCCAAGATGGAGGGGCCGGGGAGACCCAGTACTTC.

This sequence joins TRBV7-9 and TRBJ1-6, with a weak D call TRBD1 (6 bases). Trimming took 3 bases from V and 11 from J, leaving 14 bases between them. This CDR3 comprises 14 residues. CDR1 and CDR2 from the germline V gene are SEHNR and FQNEAQ (reference sequence). The CDR3: CASSFETGGPPLHF. CDR3 in DNA: TGTGCCAGCAGCTTTGAGACAGGTGGGCCACCCCTCCACTTT.

This clonotype has only a few counts. This sequence joins TRBV20-1 and TRBJ2-3; 11 bases align to TRBD2. Trimming at V came to 5 bases and at J to 0 bases, leaving 7 bases not matched to a gene. Germline values: CDR1 DFQATT, CDR2 SNEGSKA (reference sequence). CDR3 size: 16 residues. Here the CDR3 reads CSAGTPSGGSTDTQYF. Written as DNA, the CDR3 is TGCAGTGCTGGGACCCCTAGCGGGGGGAGCACAGATACGCAGTATTTT.

This clonotype has just a few counts. The rearrangement uses TRBV3-1 and TRBJ1-2; D is unclear. V lost 4 bases, J lost 8 bases, and 14 bases lay in between. This CDR3 has 13 residues. Looked up from germline, CDR1 is LGHDT and CDR2 is YNNKEL (reference sequence). This chain's CDR3 is CASSPVGIRGYTF. The CDR3 nucleotides read TGTGCCAGCAGCCCAGTCGGCATCCGGGGCTACACCTTC.

V gene TRBV13 combines with J gene TRBJ2-7; TRBD1 might be the D (5 bases). Trimming took 5 bases from V and 3 from J, leaving 17 bases between them. The germline V gene encodes CDR1 PRHDT and CDR2 FYEKMQ (reference sequence). The CDR3 has 15 residues. In DNA form, the CDR3 reads TGTGCCAGCAGCGGAATCGGCATGGGGCACTACGAGCAGTACTTC. Translated, it gives CASSGIGMGHYEQYF.

This chain links TRBV29-1 with TRBJ1-1; weak D call: TRBD1 (6 bases). There are 13 residues in the CDR3. Germline CDR1 is SQVTM and CDR2 is ANQGSEA. The V end was cut by 4 bases, the J end by 1 base, with 10 bases between. DNA of the CDR3: TGCAGCGTTGTGGACAGTAAGAACACTGAAGCTTTCTTT. This encodes CSVVDSKNTEAFF.

This rearrangement joins TRBV21-1 to TRBJ1-5. TRBV21-1 is noted as a pseudogene. The CDR3 contains 16 residues. The CDR3 sequence: CASSKGASDGQQPQHF. In nucleotides, the CDR3 is TGTGCCAGCAGCAAAGGGGCCTCGGATGGGCAGCAGCCCCAGCATTTT.

The chain recombines TRBV2 with TRBJ2-7, with a possible D match to TRBD2 (6 bases). The germline V and J ends were trimmed by 1 base and 4 bases, with 14 bases remaining between them. From germline, CDR1 is SNHLY and CDR2 FYNNEI. The CDR3 consists of 15 residues. The CDR3 sequence: CASSEVPGGSYEQYF. Here the CDR3 DNA reads TGTGCCAGCAGTGAAGTTCCCGGGGGAAGTTACGAGCAGTACTTC. Using reference TRBV2 and TRBJ2-7 for the parts outside the CDR3, the full variable domain is EPEVTQTPSHQVTQMGQEVILRCVPISNHLYFYWYRQILGQKVEFLVSFYNNEISEKSEIFDDQFSVERPDGSNFTLKIRSTKLEDSAMYFCASSEVPGGSYEQYFGPGTRLTVT.

V and J are TRBV4-3 and TRBJ2-1; D ambiguous. This CDR3 region has 13 residues. Germline CDR1 is LGHNA and CDR2 is YSLEER. The V end was cut by 1 base, the J end by 9 bases, with 10 bases between. CDR3 loop: CASSQVQSFEQFF. The CDR3, as DNA: TGCGCCAGCAGCCAAGTGCAGAGCTTTGAGCAGTTCTTC.